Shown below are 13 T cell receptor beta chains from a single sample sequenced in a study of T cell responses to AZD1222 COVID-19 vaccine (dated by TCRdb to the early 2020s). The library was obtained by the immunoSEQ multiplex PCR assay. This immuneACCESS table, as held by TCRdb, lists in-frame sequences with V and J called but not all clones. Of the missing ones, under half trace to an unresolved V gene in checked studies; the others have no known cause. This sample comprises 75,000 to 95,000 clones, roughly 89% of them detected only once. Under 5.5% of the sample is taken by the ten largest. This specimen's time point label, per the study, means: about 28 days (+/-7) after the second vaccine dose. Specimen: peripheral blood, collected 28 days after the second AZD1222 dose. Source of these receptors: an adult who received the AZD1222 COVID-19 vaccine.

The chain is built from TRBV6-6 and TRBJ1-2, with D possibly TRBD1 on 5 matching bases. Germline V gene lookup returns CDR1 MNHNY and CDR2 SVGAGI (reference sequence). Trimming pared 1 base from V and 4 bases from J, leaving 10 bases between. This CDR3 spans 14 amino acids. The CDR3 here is CASSYLTALYGYTF. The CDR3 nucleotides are TGTGCCAGCAGTTACTTGACAGCCCTCTATGGCTACACCTTC.

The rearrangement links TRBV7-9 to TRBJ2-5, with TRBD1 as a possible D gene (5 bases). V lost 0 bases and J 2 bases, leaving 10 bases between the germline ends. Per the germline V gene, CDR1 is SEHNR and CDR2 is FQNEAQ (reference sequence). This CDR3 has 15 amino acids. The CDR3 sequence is CASSLARDRQETQYF. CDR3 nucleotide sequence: TGTGCCAGCAGCTTAGCGCGAGACAGACAAGAGACCCAGTACTTC.

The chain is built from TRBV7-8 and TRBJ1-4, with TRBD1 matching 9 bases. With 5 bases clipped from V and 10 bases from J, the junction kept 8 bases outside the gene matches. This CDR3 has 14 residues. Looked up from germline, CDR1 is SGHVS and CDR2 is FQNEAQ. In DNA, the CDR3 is TGTGCCAGCAGCGAAACAGGGGGCGGGAGAAAACTGTTTTTT. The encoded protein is CASSETGGGRKLFF.

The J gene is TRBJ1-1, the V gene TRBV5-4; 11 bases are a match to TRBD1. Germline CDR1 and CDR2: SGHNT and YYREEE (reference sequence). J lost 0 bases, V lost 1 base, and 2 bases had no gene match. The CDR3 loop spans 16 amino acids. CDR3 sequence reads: CASSLRTGGMNTEAFF. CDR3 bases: TGTGCCAGCAGCTTGAGGACAGGGGGCATGAACACTGAAGCTTTCTTT. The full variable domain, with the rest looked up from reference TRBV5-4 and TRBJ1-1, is ETGVTQSPTHLIKTRGQQVTLRCSSQSGHNTVSWYQQALGQGPQFIFQYYREEENGRGNFPPRFSGLQFPNYSSELNVNALELDDSALYLCASSLRTGGMNTEAFFGQGTRLTVV.

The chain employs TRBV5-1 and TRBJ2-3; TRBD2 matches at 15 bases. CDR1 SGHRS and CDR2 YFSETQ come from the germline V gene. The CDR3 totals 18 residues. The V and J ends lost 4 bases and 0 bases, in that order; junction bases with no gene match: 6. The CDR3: CASSEGLAGGRSTDTQYF. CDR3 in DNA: TGCGCCAGCAGCGAGGGACTAGCGGGGGGAAGAAGCACAGATACGCAGTATTTT. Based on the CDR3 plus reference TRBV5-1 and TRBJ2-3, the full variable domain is KAGVTQTPRYLIKTRGQQVTLSCSPISGHRSVSWYQQTPGQGLQFLFEYFSETQRNKGNFPGRFSGRQFSNSRSEMNVSTLELGDSALYLCASSEGLAGGRSTDTQYFGPGTRLTVL.

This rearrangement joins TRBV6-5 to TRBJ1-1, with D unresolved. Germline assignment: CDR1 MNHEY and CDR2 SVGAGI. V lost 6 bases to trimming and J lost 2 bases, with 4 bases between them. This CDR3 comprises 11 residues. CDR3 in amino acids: CASRGNTEAFF. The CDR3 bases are TGTGCCAGCAGGGGAAACACTGAAGCTTTCTTT.

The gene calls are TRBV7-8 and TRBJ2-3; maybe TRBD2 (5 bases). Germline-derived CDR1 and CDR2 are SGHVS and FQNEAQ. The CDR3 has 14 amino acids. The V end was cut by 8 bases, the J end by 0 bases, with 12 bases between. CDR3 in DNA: TGTGCCAGCTCCCAACTAGTGAGCACAGATACGCAGTATTTT. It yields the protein CASSQLVSTDTQYF.

The CDR3 nucleotides are TGTGCCAGCAGTTACTCTCGGGTCACCCGTGAAGGCTACACCTTC. Protein sequence: CASSYSRVTREGYTF. This chain links TRBV6-5 with TRBJ1-2, with D hard to call. The CDR3 spans 15 residues. Germline V gives CDR1 MNHEY, CDR2 SVGAGI. Trimming pared 0 bases from V and 8 bases from J, leaving 16 bases between.

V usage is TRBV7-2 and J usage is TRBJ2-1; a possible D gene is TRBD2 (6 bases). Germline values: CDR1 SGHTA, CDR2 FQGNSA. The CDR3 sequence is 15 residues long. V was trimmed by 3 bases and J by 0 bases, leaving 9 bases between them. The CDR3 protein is CASSFRGSSYNEQFF. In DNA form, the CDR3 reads TGTGCCAGCAGCTTTCGGGGGAGCTCCTACAATGAGCAGTTCTTC.

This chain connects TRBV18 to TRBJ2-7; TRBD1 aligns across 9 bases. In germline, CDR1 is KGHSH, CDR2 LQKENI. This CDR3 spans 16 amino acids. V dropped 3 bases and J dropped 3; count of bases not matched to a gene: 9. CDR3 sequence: CASSPPGTGTLYEQYF. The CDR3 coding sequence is TGTGCCAGCTCACCTCCCGGGACAGGGACCCTCTACGAGCAGTACTTC.

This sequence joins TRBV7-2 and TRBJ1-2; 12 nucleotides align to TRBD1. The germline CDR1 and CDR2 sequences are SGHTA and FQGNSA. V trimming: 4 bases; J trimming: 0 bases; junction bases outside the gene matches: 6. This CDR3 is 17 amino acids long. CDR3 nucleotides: TGTGCCAGCAGCTCCGGGACAGGGGGCGACTCTAACTATGGCTACACCTTC. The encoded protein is CASSSGTGGDSNYGYTF.

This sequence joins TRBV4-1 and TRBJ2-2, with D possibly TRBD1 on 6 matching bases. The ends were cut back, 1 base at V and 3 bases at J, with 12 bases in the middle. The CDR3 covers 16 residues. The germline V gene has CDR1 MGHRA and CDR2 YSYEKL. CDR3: CASSQVQGGDTGELFF. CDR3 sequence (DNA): TGCGCCAGCAGCCAAGTACAGGGTGGAGACACCGGGGAGCTGTTTTTT.

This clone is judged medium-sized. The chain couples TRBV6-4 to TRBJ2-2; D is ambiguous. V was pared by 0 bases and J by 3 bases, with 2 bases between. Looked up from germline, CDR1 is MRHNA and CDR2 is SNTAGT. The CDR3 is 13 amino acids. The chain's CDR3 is CASSDSDTGELFF. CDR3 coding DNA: TGTGCCAGCAGTGACTCGGACACCGGGGAGCTGTTTTTT.